In this sample, the clone carrying this TCR beta chain turned up a few times. Its cognate antigen is unknown. TCRdb passed the 5' RACE reads through MiXCR, listing each CDR3 protein once. The table records around 890,000 distinct CDR3 sequences, roughly 10% of them present only once. CDR1 MNHNS and CDR2 SASEGT come from the germline V gene. The CDR3 extends over 15 amino acids. J gave up 4 bases and V 6 bases, and 11 bases lay outside the gene matches. This sample was included in a study of CD8 T cells in ankylosing spondylitis. The study, taken as a whole, reports: The study identified a TCR beta motif of roughly eight highly homologous variants that appeared characteristic of ankylosing spondylitis blood.

Sequences were obtained from blood, either unsorted or a sorted T cell fraction (not recorded which). The chain combines TRBV6-1 with TRBJ1-1; 7 nucleotides line up with TRBD1. This TCR was recovered from a male donor with ankylosing spondylitis. The CDR3 DNA is TGTGCCAGCAGGCGAGCGACAGGGAGTAGCACTGAAGCTTTCTTT. Encoded protein: CASRRATGSSTEAFF.